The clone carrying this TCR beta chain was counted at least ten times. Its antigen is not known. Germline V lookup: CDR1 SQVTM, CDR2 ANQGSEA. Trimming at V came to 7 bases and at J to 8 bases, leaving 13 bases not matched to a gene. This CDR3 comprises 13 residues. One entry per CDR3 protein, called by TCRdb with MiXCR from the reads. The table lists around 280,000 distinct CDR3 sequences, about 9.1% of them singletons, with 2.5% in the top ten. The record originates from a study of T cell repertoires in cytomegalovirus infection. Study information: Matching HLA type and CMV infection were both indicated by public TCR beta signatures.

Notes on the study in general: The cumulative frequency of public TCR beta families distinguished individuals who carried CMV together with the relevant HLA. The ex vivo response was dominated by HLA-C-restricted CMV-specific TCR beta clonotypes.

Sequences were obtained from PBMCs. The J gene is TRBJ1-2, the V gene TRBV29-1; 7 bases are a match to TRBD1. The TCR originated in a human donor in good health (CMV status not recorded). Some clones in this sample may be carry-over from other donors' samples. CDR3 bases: TGCAGCGCCATAGAGGGGGCGGGAGTCGGCTACACCTTC. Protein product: CSAIEGAGVGYTF.